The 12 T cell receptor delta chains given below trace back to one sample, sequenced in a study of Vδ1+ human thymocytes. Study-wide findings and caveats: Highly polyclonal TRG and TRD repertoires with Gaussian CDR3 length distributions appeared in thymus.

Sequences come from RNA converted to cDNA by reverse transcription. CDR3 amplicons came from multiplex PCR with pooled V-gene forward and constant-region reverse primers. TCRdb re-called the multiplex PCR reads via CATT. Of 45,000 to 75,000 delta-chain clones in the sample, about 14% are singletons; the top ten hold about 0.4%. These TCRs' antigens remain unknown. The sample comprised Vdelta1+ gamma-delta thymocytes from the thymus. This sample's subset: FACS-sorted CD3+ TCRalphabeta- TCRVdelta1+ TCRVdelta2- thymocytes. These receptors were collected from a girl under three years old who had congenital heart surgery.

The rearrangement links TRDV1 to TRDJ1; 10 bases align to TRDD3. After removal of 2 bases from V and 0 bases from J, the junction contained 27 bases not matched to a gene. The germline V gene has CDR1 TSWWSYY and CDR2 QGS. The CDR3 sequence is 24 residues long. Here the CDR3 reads CALGEYRIAPPPVLGDSYTDKLIF. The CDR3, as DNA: TGTGCTCTTGGGGAATATAGGATAGCACCCCCTCCAGTACTGGGGGATTCCTACACCGATAAACTCATCTTT.

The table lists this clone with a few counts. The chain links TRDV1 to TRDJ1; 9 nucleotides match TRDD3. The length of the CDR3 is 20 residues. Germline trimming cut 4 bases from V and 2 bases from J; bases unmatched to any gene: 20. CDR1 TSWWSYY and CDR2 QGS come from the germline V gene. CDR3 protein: CALGVKTFSGTGGNTDKLIF. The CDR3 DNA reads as TGTGCTCTTGGGGTCAAAACTTTCTCCGGTACTGGGGGAAATACCGATAAACTCATCTTT.

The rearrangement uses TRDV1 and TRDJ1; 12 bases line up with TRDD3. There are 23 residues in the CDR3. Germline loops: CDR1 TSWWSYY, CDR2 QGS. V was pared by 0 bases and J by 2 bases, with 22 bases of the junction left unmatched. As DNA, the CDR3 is TGTGCTCTTGGGGAACTGTCGCGGGGGGCTGGGGGATACGACTACCCAGCAACCGATAAACTCATCTTT. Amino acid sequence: CALGELSRGAGGYDYPATDKLIF.

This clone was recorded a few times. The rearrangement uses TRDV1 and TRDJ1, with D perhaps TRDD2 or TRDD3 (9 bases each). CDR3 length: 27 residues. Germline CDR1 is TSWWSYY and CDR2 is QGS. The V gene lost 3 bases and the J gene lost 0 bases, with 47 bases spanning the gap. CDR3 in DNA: TGTGCTCTTGGGGAGCCTCGGTGCCCTTCCTACGGACTGGGGGACGCGGCCCCGGACCGGTACACCGATAAACTCATCTTT. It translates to CALGEPRCPSYGLGDAAPDRYTDKLIF.

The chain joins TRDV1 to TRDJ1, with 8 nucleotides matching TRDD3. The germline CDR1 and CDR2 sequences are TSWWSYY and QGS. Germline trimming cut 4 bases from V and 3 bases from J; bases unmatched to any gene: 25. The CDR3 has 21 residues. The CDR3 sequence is CALGADLPSAGGPTAADKLIF. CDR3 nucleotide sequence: TGTGCTCTTGGGGCAGATCTTCCCAGTGCTGGGGGACCTACCGCGGCCGATAAACTCATCTTT.

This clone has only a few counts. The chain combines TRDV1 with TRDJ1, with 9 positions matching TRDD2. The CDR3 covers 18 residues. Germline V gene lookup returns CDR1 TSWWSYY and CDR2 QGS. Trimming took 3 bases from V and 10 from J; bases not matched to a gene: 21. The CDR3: CALGEVPSYVGVISGLIF. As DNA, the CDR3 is TGTGCTCTTGGGGAGGTTCCTTCCTACGTCGGGGTAATTAGTGGACTCATCTTT.

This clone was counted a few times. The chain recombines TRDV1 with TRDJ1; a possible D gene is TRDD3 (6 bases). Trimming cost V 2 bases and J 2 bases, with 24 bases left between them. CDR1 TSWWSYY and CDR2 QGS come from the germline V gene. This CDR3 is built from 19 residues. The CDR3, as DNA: TGTGCTCTTGGGGAAGATCGCATCTCGGTGGGGGTCCCAACCGATAAACTCATCTTT. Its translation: CALGEDRISVGVPTDKLIF.

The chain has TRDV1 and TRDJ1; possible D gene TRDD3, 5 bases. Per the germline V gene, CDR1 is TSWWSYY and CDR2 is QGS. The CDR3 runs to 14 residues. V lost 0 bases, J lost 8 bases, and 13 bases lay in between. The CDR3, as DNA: TGTGCTCTTGGGGAACTGCACTGGAGGGTAAAACTCATCTTT. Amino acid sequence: CALGELHWRVKLIF.

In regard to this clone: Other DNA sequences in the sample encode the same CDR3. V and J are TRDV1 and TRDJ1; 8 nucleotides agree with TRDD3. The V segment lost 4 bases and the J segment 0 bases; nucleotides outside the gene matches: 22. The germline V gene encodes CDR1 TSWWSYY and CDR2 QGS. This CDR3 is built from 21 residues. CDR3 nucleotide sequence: TGTGCTCTTGGGGTCAAACTTCCATCCTGGGGGACCACCCCCTACACCGATAAACTCATCTTT. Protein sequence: CALGVKLPSWGTTPYTDKLIF.

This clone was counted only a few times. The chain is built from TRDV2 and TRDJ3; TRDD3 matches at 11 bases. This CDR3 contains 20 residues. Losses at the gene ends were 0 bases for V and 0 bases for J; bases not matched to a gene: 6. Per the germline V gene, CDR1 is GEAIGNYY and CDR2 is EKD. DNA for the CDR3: TGTGCCTGTGACACCGACTGGGGGATATCGAGCTCCTGGGACACCCGACAGATGTTTTTC. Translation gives CACDTDWGISSSWDTRQMFF.

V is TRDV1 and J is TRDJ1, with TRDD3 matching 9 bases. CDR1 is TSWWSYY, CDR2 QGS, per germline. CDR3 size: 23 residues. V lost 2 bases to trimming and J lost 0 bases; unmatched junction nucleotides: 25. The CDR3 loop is CALGEYLAPSHLVLGEHTDKLIF. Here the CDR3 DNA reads TGTGCTCTTGGGGAATACCTCGCGCCTTCCCACCTAGTACTGGGGGAACACACCGATAAACTCATCTTT.

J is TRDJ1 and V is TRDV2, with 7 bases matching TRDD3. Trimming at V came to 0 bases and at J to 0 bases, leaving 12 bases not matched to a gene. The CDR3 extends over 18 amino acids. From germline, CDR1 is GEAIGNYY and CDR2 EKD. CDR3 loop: CACDTGFLGDRYTDKLIF. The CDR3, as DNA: TGTGCCTGTGACACCGGATTTTTGGGGGACCGGTACACCGATAAACTCATCTTT.